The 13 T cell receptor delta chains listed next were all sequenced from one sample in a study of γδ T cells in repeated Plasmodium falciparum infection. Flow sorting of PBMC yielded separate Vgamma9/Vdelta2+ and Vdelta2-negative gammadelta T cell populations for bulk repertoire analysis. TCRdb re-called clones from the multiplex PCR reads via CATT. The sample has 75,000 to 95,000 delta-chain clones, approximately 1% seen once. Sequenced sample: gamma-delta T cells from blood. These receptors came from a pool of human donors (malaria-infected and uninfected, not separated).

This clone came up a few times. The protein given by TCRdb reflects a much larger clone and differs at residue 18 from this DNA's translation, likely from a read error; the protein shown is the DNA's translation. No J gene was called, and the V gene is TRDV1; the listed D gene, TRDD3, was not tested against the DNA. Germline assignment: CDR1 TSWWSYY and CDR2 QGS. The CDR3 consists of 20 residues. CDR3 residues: CALGERQTPGVLLHTDKFIF. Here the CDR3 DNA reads TGTGCTCTTGGGGAAAGACAAACCCCAGGAGTACTTCTCCACACCGATAAATTCATCTTT.

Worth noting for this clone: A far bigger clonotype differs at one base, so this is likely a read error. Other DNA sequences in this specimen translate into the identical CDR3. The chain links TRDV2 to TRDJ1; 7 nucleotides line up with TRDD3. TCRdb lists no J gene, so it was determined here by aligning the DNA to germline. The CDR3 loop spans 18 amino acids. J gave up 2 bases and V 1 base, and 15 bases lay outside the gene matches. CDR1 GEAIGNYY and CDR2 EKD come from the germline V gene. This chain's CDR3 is CACDTLESLGGLTDKLIF. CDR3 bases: TGTGCCTGTGACACGCTAGAGTCGCTGGGGGGGTTGACCGATAAACTCATCTTT.

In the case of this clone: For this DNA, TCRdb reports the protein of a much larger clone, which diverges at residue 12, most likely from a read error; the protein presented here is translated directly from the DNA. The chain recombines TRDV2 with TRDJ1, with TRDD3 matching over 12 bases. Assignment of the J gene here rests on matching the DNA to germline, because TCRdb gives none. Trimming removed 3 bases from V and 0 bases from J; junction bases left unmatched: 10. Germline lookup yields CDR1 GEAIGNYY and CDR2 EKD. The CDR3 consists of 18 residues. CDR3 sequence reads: CACDALLGDTSNTDKLIF. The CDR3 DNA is TGTGCCTGTGACGCTTTACTGGGGGATACTTCCAACACCGATAAACTCATCTTT.

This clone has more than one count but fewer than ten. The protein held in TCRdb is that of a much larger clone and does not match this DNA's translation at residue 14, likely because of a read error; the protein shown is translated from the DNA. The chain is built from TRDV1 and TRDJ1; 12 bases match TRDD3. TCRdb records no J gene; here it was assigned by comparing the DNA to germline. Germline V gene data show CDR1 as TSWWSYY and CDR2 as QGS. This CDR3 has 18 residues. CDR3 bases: TGTGCTCTTGGGGAACGATTCCAAATACTGGGGGATACCGTTAAACTCATCTTT. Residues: CALGERFQILGDTVKLIF.

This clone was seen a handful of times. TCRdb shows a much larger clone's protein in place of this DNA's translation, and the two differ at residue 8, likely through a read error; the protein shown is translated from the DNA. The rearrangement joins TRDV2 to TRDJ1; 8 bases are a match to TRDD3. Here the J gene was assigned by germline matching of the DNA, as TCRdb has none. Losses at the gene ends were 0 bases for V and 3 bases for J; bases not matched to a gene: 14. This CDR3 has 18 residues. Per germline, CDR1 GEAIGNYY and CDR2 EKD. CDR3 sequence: CACDTGLRDTLSADKLIF. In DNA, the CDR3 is TGTGCCTGTGACACCGGTCTGAGGGATACGCTTTCAGCCGATAAACTCATCTTT.

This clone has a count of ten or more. The CDR3 sequence: CACDTVGSTGGYGADKLIF. The CDR3, as DNA: TGTGCCTGTGACACCGTGGGAAGTACTGGGGGATACGGCGCCGATAAACTCATCTTT. The chain recombines TRDV2 with TRDJ1, with 13 bases matching TRDD3. The V and J ends lost 0 bases and 3 bases, in that order; junction bases with no gene match: 12. CDR3 length equals 19 residues. Germline-derived CDR1 and CDR2 are GEAIGNYY and EKD.

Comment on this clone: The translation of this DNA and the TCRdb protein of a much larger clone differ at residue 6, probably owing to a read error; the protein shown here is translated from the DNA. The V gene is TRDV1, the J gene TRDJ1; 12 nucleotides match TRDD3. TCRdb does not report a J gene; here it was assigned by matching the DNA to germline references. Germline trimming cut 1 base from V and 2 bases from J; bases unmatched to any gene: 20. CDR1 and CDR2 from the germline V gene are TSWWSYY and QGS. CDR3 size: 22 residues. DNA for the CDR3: TGTGCTCTTGGGGAACCAAACCTTCCTACGAGTACTGGGGGATACAGGACCGATAAACTCATCTTT. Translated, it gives CALGEPNLPTSTGGYRTDKLIF.

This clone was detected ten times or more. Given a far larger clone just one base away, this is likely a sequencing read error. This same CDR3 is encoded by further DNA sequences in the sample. The CDR3 coding sequence is TGTGCCTGTGACACGGGATCCTACACTGGGCTACTTTACACCGACAAACTCATCTTT. Translating gives CACDTGSYTGLLYTDKLIF. This chain links TRDV2 with TRDJ1, with D perhaps given as TRDD2 or TRDD3 (6 bases each). The J gene, left out of TCRdb, was set here by checking the DNA against germline. The CDR3 is 19 amino acids. Germline values: CDR1 GEAIGNYY, CDR2 EKD.

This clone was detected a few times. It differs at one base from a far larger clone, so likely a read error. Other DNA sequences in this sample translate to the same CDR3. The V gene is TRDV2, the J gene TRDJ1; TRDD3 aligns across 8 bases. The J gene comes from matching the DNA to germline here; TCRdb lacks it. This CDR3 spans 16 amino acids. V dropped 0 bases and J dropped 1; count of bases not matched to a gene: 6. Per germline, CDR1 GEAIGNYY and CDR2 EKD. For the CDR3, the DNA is TGTGCCTGTGACACCGGCACTGGGGGCCGCACCGATAAACTCATCTTT. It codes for CACDTGTGGRTDKLIF.

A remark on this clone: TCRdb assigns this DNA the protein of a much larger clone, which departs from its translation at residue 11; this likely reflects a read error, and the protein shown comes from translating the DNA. The CDR3 sequence: CACDPAGTGDPWDTRQMFF. In nucleotides, the CDR3 is TGTGCCTGTGACCCCGCGGGGACGGGTGACCCCTGGGACACCCGACAGATGTTTTTC. This rearrangement joins TRDV2 to TRDJ3, with D perhaps TRDD3 (5 bases). TCRdb does not report a J gene; here it was assigned by matching the DNA to germline references. The CDR3 is 19 residues long. The V gene lost 3 bases and the J gene lost 2 bases, with 19 bases spanning the gap. Germline lookup yields CDR1 GEAIGNYY and CDR2 EKD.

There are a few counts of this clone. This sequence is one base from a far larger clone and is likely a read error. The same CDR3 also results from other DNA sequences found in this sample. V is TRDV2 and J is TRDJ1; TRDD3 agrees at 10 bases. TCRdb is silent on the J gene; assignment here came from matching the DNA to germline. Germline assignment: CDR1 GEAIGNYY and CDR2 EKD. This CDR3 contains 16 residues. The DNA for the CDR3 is TGTGCCTGTTCCGTACTGGGGGATCCCTACACTGATAAACTCATCTTT. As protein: CACSVLGDPYTDKLIF.

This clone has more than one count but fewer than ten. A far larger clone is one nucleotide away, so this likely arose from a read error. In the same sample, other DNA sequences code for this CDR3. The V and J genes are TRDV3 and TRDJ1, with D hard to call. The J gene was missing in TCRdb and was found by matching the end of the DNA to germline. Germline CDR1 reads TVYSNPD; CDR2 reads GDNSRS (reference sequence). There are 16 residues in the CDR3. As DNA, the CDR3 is TGTGCCTTCATCCGACCCTGTCGGGGTTACACTGATAAACTCATCTTT. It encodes CAFIRPCRGYTDKLIF.

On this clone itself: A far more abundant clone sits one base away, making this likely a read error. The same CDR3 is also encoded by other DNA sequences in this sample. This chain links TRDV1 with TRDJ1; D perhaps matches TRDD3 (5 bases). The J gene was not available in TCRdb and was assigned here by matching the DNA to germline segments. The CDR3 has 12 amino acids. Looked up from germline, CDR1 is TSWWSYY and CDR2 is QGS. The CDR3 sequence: CALGERGHKLIF. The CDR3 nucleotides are TGTGCTCTCGGGGAACGGGGCCACAAACTCATCTTT.